This is a list of T cell receptor beta chains from one sample in a study of neurological immune-mediated disorders. TCRdb called the 5' RACE reads again in MiXCR, with one record for every CDR3 protein. This table has 50,000 or so distinct CDR3 sequences, about 10% appearing once. The sequencing sample was made of PBMCs. These receptors all come from a man in his sixties in good health. CDR3s include the opening cysteine and the closing phenylalanine or tryptophan. Each record gives: V gene, clone size, J gene, D gene, CDR3 protein, CDR3 DNA. The D gene is left open where the match is weak. The size entry is marked missing in some rows and otherwise reads once, few, many or a size class.

TRBV3-1,many,TRBJ1-1,NA,CASSQGLGGRMNTEAFF,TGTGCCAGCAGCCAAGGGTTAGGAGGGAGGATGAACACTGAAGCTTTCTTT
TRBV20-1,many,TRBJ2-7,NA,CSARDAYEQYF,TGCAGTGCTAGAGATGCTTACGAGCAGTACTTC
TRBV6-2/TRBV6-3,many,TRBJ1-1,TRBD1,CASSYSTGQGIRGGTEAFF,TGTGCCAGCAGTTACTCCACCGGACAGGGGATCAGAGGCGGCACTGAAGCTTTCTTT
TRBV29-1,many,TRBJ2-7,TRBD1,CSVGTGGYEQYF,TGCAGCGTGGGGACAGGGGGCTACGAGCAGTACTTC
TRBV20-1,many,TRBJ1-1,NA,CSAPDGQQRTEAFF,TGCAGTGCACCCGACGGACAGCAGAGGACTGAAGCTTTCTTT
TRBV20-1,many,TRBJ1-5,NA,CSAREWIADQPQHF,TGCAGTGCTAGAGAGTGGATCGCCGATCAGCCCCAGCATTTT
TRBV6-5,many,TRBJ1-3,NA,CASRATDSGNTIYF,TGTGCCAGCAGAGCGACAGACTCTGGAAACACCATATATTTT
TRBV11-2,few,TRBJ2-3,NA,CASSSRVVNSYRYGQYF,TGTGCCAGCAGCTCCCGGGTCGTGAATTCCTACAGATACGGGCAGTATTTT
TRBV20-1,many,TRBJ1-3,NA,CSARRGERSGNTIYF,TGCAGTGCCAGAAGAGGAGAACGCTCTGGAAACACCATATATTTT
TRBV27,many,TRBJ1-2,NA,CASSPRTENYGYTF,TGTGCCAGCAGTCCACGGACTGAAAACTATGGCTACACCTTC
TRBV20-1,many,TRBJ2-1,TRBD2,CSSSGGPYNEQFF,TGCAGTTCTAGCGGGGGGCCCTACAATGAGCAGTTCTTC
TRBV18,medium-sized,TRBJ1-1,NA,CASSPGEGAFF,TGTGCCAGCTCACCCGGCGAGGGAGCTTTCTTT
TRBV28,many,TRBJ1-2,NA,CASIGTTRASTF,TGTGCCAGCATCGGGACCACCCGTGCTTCCACCTTC
TRBV7-2,NA,TRBJ2-3,TRBD2,CACSPGGTYADTQYF,TGTGCCTGCAGCCCCGGGGGGACCTACGCAGATACGCAGTATTTT
TRBV6-5,many,TRBJ1-5,NA,CASSYSRNQPQHF,TGTGCCAGCAGTTACTCGCGGAATCAGCCCCAGCATTTT
TRBV15,NA,TRBJ2-5,NA,CATRGDRVRETQYF,TGTGCCACAAGAGGGGACCGGGTACGCGAGACCCAGTACTTC
TRBV20-1,many,TRBJ2-3,TRBD2,CSAKTSGRRDTQYF,TGCAGTGCTAAGACTAGCGGGCGCAGGGATACGCAGTATTTT
TRBV7-2,NA,TRBJ2-5,NA,CASSLGRAHQETQYF,TGTGCCAGCAGCTTAGGCAGGGCACACCAAGAGACCCAGTACTTC
TRBV20-1,many,TRBJ2-7,TRBD2,CSAAIAGSYEQYF,TGCAGTGCTGCCATAGCGGGGTCCTACGAGCAGTACTTC
TRBV5-1,medium-sized,TRBJ2-2,TRBD1,CASSAIGQDTGELFF,TGCGCCAGCAGCGCCATCGGACAGGACACCGGGGAGCTGTTTTTT
TRBV6-1,many,TRBJ2-1,TRBD1,CASSGGQAIGQFF,TGTGCCAGCAGTGGGGGACAGGCCATCGGGCAGTTCTTC
TRBV20-1,many,TRBJ2-3,TRBD2,CSASLASGADTQYF,TGCAGTGCTAGTCTAGCTAGCGGTGCAGATACGCAGTATTTT
TRBV9,many,TRBJ1-2,NA,CASSGDPQGDYGYTF,TGTGCCAGCAGTGGGGACCCCCAAGGTGACTATGGCTACACCTTC
TRBV20-1,many,TRBJ2-5,NA,CSARDARTGQETQYF,TGCAGTGCTAGAGATGCTCGAACAGGGCAAGAGACCCAGTACTTC
TRBV7-7,many,TRBJ2-5,TRBD1,CASSPDRGRQETQYF,TGTGCCAGCAGCCCAGACAGGGGGCGGCAAGAGACCCAGTACTTC
TRBV5-1,NA,TRBJ2-2,NA,CASRLAPQGTGELFF,TGCGCCAGCAGATTGGCCCCACAGGGCACCGGGGAGCTGTTTTTT
TRBV5-1,many,TRBJ1-5,NA,CASSAQGGDQPQHF,TGCGCCAGCAGCGCACAGGGCGGGGATCAGCCCCAGCATTTT